This paragraph reports one T cell receptor (beta chain). As yet, its antigen is unknown. This sample is part of a study of T-cell memory formation after mild COVID-19. Whole-study findings and limits: CM and EM subsets held most contracting CD4+ clones; EMRA held CD8+ ones. Later expanders leaned CD4+, whereas day 15 to 85 contracting clones were balanced CD4/CD8.

This CDR3 is 13 amino acids long. Germline lookup yields CDR1 KGHDR and CDR2 SFDVKD. Trimming stripped 5 bases from V and 3 bases from J, with 7 bases between. MiXCR was run by TCRdb on the 5' RACE reads, yielding one entry per CDR3 protein. The table has 350,000 to 500,000 distinct CDR3 sequences, 20% seen once. Sequenced input: PBMCs or a T cell subset sorted from them (not recorded which). This chain links TRBV24-1 with TRBJ2-1; D may be TRBD2 (5 bases). The TCR originated in an adult woman who had mild COVID-19 (a few samples of this study predate the infection). Cell type and time point are not known. The CDR3 region is CATSGTYYNEQFF. The CDR3 region has the DNA TGTGCCACCAGTGGGACTTACTACAATGAGCAGTTCTTC.